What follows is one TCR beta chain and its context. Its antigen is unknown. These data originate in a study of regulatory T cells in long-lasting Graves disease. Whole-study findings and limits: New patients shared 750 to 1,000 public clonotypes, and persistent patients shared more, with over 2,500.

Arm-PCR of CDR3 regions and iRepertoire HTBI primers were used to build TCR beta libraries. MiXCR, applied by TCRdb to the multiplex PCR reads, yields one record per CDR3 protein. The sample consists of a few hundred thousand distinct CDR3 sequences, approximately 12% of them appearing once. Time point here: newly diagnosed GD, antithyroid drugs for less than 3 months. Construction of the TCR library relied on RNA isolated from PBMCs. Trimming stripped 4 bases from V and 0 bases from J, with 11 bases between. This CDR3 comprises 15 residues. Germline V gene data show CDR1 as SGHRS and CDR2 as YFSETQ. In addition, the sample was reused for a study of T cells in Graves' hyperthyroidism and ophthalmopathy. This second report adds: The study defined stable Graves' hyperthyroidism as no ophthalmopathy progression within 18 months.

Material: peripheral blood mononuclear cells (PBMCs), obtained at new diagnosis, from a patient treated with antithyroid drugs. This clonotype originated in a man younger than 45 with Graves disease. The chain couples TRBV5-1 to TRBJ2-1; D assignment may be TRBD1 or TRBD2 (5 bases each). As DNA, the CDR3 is TGCGCCAGCAGCCAGGGACCGACCTCCTACAATGAGCAGTTCTTC. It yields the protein CASSQGPTSYNEQFF.